Listed below are T cell receptor beta chains from one sample, sequenced in a study of T cell responses to AZD1222 COVID-19 vaccine. The repertoire was sequenced with immunoSEQ multiplex PCR; TCRdb's copy has only in-frame clones and lacks some. The profile shows some 120,000 clones, roughly nine tenths of them singletons. The specimen was peripheral blood, collected 28 days after the second AZD1222 dose. These receptors all stem from an adult who received the AZD1222 COVID-19 vaccine. The CDR3 runs from the conserved cysteine through the conserved F or W. Each record gives: V gene, clone size, J gene, D gene, CDR3 protein, CDR3 DNA. D genes are given only for firm matches. For some rows the clone size is stated as once, few or many, or as a class when expanded; others skip it.

TRBV5-1,.,TRBJ2-5,.,CASSQGGAGQETQYF,TGCGCCAGCAGCCAGGGGGGAGCGGGACAAGAGACCCAGTACTTC
TRBV9,once,TRBJ2-1,TRBD2,CASSLTGGRAWNEQFF,TGTGCCAGCAGCCTCACGGGCGGGAGGGCCTGGAATGAGCAGTTCTTC
TRBV6-6,.,TRBJ1-5,.,CASSPPGVNQPQHF,TGTGCCAGCAGTCCCCCAGGGGTCAATCAGCCCCAGCATTTT
TRBV6-1,.,TRBJ2-5,.,CASSEVRYRGQETQYF,TGTGCCAGCAGTGAAGTTCGATACCGAGGGCAAGAGACCCAGTACTTC
TRBV2,.,TRBJ1-6,TRBD1,CASSEIGTGLNSPLHF,TGTGCCAGCAGTGAAATTGGGACAGGGCTTAATTCACCCCTCCACTTT
TRBV3-1/TRBV3-2,.,TRBJ2-7,.,CASSQDILSSYEQYF,TGTGCCAGCAGCCAAGATATTTTAAGCTCCTACGAGCAGTACTTC
TRBV29-1,.,TRBJ1-4,TRBD1,CSALRGQGEKLFF,TGCAGCGCGCTGAGAGGACAGGGTGAAAAACTGTTTTTT
TRBV30,few,TRBJ1-3,.,CAWSKAVGSYSGNTIYF,TGTGCCTGGAGTAAGGCTGTTGGGTCGTACTCTGGAAACACCATATATTTT
TRBV14,.,TRBJ1-2,.,CASSLYGYGYTF,TGTGCCAGCAGCCTGTACGGGTATGGCTACACCTTC
TRBV10-2,.,TRBJ2-5,.,CASSVDSVETQYF,TGCGCCAGCAGTGTCGACAGTGTAGAGACCCAGTACTTC
TRBV10-1,.,TRBJ1-1,TRBD1,CASSPGGVNTEAFF,TGCGCCAGCAGTCCAGGGGGCGTGAACACTGAAGCTTTCTTT
TRBV7-3,once,TRBJ2-5,.,CASSLRGAIWETQYF,TGTGCCAGCAGCTTACGGGGGGCGATATGGGAGACCCAGTACTTC
TRBV18,.,TRBJ1-2,TRBD1,CASSPEGQDYGYTF,TGTGCCAGCTCACCAGAGGGACAGGACTATGGCTACACCTTC
TRBV18,.,TRBJ2-2,TRBD1,CASSPMQGATNTGELFF,TGTGCCAGCTCGCCCATGCAGGGGGCAACAAACACCGGGGAGCTGTTTTTT
TRBV7-9,.,TRBJ1-3,TRBD1,CASTDRQGSSGNTIYF,TGTGCCAGCACCGATAGACAGGGGAGCTCTGGAAACACCATATATTTT